The 21 T cell receptor beta chains in this list originate from one sample, sequenced in a study of Ad26.COV2.S vaccination and SARS-CoV-2 variants. Method: immunoSEQ multiplex PCR; TCRdb's copy keeps in-frame clones and lacks some. The sample carries about 180,000 clones, around 88% recorded once. The specimen comprised peripheral blood, sampled after recovery from COVID-19. The receptor source for this set is a human donor who had recovered from COVID-19.

The rearrangement joins TRBV7-9 to TRBJ2-3, with 10 bases aligning to TRBD2. Germline V gives CDR1 SEHNR, CDR2 FQNEAQ (reference sequence). V shed 2 bases, J shed 2 bases, and the junction held 4 bases outside the gene matches. This CDR3 contains 16 residues. The CDR3 bases are TGTGCCAGCAGCTTATTGCTAGCGGGAGCCACAGATACGCAGTATTTT. This gives the protein CASSLLLAGATDTQYF.

The chain is built from TRBV27 and TRBJ2-5, with D unclear. The germline V and J ends were trimmed by 2 bases and 6 bases, with 13 bases remaining between them. Germline V CDR1 and CDR2: MNHEY, SMNVEV (reference sequence). The CDR3 length is 14 residues. CDR3 in DNA: TGTGCCAGCAGTTTAAAGGGTACTACGCAGACCCAGTACTTC. Protein: CASSLKGTTQTQYF.

The V and J genes are TRBV27 and TRBJ2-3; the D gene is possibly TRBD2 (5 bases). The CDR3 has 16 residues. Per germline, CDR1 MNHEY and CDR2 SMNVEV (reference sequence). Deletions cut 4 bases from V and 1 base from J, with 15 bases between. The CDR3 region has the DNA TGTGCCAGCAGTTGGATTCCGGGATCCCGCACAGATACGCAGTATTTT. Translation: CASSWIPGSRTDTQYF.

The gene calls are TRBV18 and TRBJ2-5, with D perhaps matching TRBD2 (7 bases). The CDR3 loop spans 14 amino acids. The V end lost 5 bases, the J end lost 4 bases, and 14 bases lay between the germline ends. Germline CDR1 is KGHSH and CDR2 is LQKENI. The CDR3 loop reads CASSTGGRGETQYF. CDR3 DNA: TGTGCCAGCTCAACCGGGGGGCGCGGAGAGACCCAGTACTTC.

The count of this clone is one. The chain couples TRBV5-4 to TRBJ2-1; 12 bases line up with TRBD2. This CDR3 region has 16 residues. Germline loops: CDR1 SGHNT, CDR2 YYREEE (reference sequence). J was trimmed by 9 bases and V by 1 base; bases with no gene match: 8. The CDR3 coding sequence is TGTGCCAGCAGCTTGCCACCGGGACTAGCGGGTATTGAGCAGTTCTTC. As protein: CASSLPPGLAGIEQFF.

For the CDR3, the DNA is TGTGCCAGTAGCGGGGGGGTTACAGATACGCAGTATTTT. It is translated as CASSGGVTDTQYF. The chain uses TRBV12-3 or TRBV12-4 and TRBJ2-3; 11 nucleotides agree with TRBD2. The CDR3 spans 13 residues. J lost 3 bases, V lost 9 bases, and 2 bases had no gene match.

The genes are TRBV3-1 (or the pseudogene TRBV3-2) and TRBJ2-5, with 7 positions matching TRBD2. The V and J ends lost 4 bases and 5 bases, in that order; junction bases with no gene match: 10. There are 15 residues in the CDR3. Germline CDR1 reads LGHDT; CDR2 reads YNNKEL (reference sequence). In DNA form, the CDR3 reads TGTGCCAGCAGCCCCATGACTAGCCCGCCGGAGACCCAGTACTTC. Protein sequence: CASSPMTSPPETQYF.

This chain links TRBV30 with TRBJ2-7, with D perhaps matching TRBD2 (7 bases). The germline V gene has CDR1 GTSNPN and CDR2 SVGIG (reference sequence). CDR3 size: 15 residues. V lost 0 bases, J lost 0 bases, and 12 bases lay in between. The CDR3, as DNA: TGTGCCTGGAGTGTACAACGGGGGGCCTCCTACGAGCAGTACTTC. Translating it yields CAWSVQRGASYEQYF. The variable domain in full, completed from reference TRBV30 and TRBJ2-7, reads SQTIHQWPATLVQPVGSPLSLECTVEGTSNPNLYWYRQAAGRGLQLLFYSVGIGQISSEVPQNLSASRPQDRQFILSSKKLLLSDSGFYLCAWSVQRGASYEQYFGPGTRLTVT.

The chain uses TRBV6-5 and TRBJ1-3; D gene unclear. Trimming shortened V by 2 bases and J by 0 bases, and 11 bases separated the two germline ends. The CDR3 sequence is 16 residues long. Per the germline V gene, CDR1 is MNHEY and CDR2 is SVGAGI. CDR3 amino acids: CASSYDLTNSGNTIYF. The CDR3 nucleotides are TGTGCCAGCAGTTACGACCTGACCAACTCTGGAAACACCATATATTTT.

The chain is built from TRBV21-1 and TRBJ2-1. TRBV21-1 is designated a pseudogene. The CDR3 runs to 18 residues. In DNA form, the CDR3 reads TGTGCCAGCAGCCTCTCTACCTGTGGGGTCTACTCCTACAATGAGCAGTTCTTC. Residues: CASSLSTCGVYSYNEQFF.

The gene calls are TRBV5-1 and TRBJ2-7, with D maybe TRBD2 (5 bases). The CDR3 spans 14 residues. The V gene's germline CDR1 is SGHRS and CDR2 YFSETQ. Trimming stripped 4 bases from V and 7 bases from J, with 18 bases between. DNA of the CDR3: TGCGCCAGCAGCCCAAAGGACCGGGGAGTTGAGCAGTACTTC. It encodes CASSPKDRGVEQYF.

V and J are TRBV11-2 and TRBJ2-3; TRBD1 matches at 10 bases. CDR3 length: 14 amino acids. The germline V gene encodes CDR1 SGHAT and CDR2 FQNNGV. The CDR3 region has the DNA TGTGTGTGGGGGGAGGGACAGGGGACAGATACGCAGTATTTT. Protein: CVWGEGQGTDTQYF.

J is TRBJ2-1 and V is TRBV5-1; 8 positions agree with TRBD2. V gave up 10 bases and J gave up 10 bases; unmatched junction bases: 13. In germline, CDR1 is SGHRS, CDR2 YFSETQ. The CDR3 sequence is 13 residues long. CDR3 sequence reads: CARTTGGPSEQFF. CDR3 DNA: TGCGCCCGCACGACGGGGGGGCCCAGCGAGCAGTTCTTC.

The chain uses TRBV19 and TRBJ1-5; TRBD1 is a possible D gene (6 bases). Germline CDR1 LNHDA, CDR2 SQIVND (reference sequence). The V gene lost 4 bases and the J gene lost 2 bases, with 12 bases spanning the gap. This CDR3 is 15 amino acids long. CDR3 nucleotides: TGTGCCAGTAGTACCGACAGGTATGGCAATCAGCCCCAGCATTTT. Its protein product is CASSTDRYGNQPQHF. The variable domain in full, completed from reference TRBV19 and TRBJ1-5, reads DGGITQSPKYLFRKEGQNVTLSCEQNLNHDAMYWYRQDPGQGLRLIYYSQIVNDFQKGDIAEGYSVSREKKESFPLTVTSAQKNPTAFYLCASSTDRYGNQPQHFGDGTRLSIL.

V is TRBV2 and J is TRBJ2-7; 7 bases fit TRBD1. J gave up 0 bases and V 3 bases, and 2 bases lay outside the gene matches. The CDR3 extends over 14 amino acids. Germline values: CDR1 SNHLY, CDR2 FYNNEI. CDR3 in DNA: TGTGCCAGCAGTGAGAGGACAGGCTCCTACGAGCAGTACTTC. Protein product: CASSERTGSYEQYF.

The chain carries TRBV6-4 and TRBJ2-7; TRBD1 agrees at 8 bases. Germline V CDR1 and CDR2: MRHNA, SNTAGT. The CDR3 runs to 13 residues. V gave up 6 bases and J gave up 4 bases; unmatched junction bases: 5. The CDR3 reads CASSLDRGYEQYF. CDR3 nucleotides: TGTGCCAGCAGCCTTGACAGGGGTTACGAGCAGTACTTC.

This clone was found once. V and J are TRBV30 and TRBJ1-1; no clear D gene. The germline V and J ends were trimmed by 4 bases and 4 bases, with 13 bases remaining between them. CDR1 and CDR2 from the germline V gene are GTSNPN and SVGIG (reference sequence). This CDR3 region has 13 residues. The CDR3 nucleotides read TGTGCCTGGACGGATGGATTGGTCACTGAAGCTTTCTTT. Translated: CAWTDGLVTEAFF.

CDR3 in amino acids: CASSEFRTVLSYGYTF. Here the CDR3 DNA reads TGTGCCAGCAGCGAATTTAGGACAGTATTGAGCTATGGCTACACCTTC. The chain links TRBV2 to TRBJ1-2, with D possibly TRBD1 on 6 matching bases. The CDR3 consists of 16 residues. Germline V gene sequence: CDR1 SNHLY, CDR2 FYNNEI. Deletions cut 6 bases from V and 4 bases from J, with 21 bases between.

The genes are TRBV2 and TRBJ2-3; D gene ambiguous. There are 17 residues in the CDR3. Germline lookup yields CDR1 SNHLY and CDR2 FYNNEI. Trimming removed 5 bases from V and 0 bases from J, with 18 bases in between. CDR3 in amino acids: CASSLLGGAISTDTQYF. In DNA, the CDR3 is TGTGCCAGCAGTTTGCTAGGTGGCGCAATTAGCACAGATACGCAGTATTTT.

The genes are TRBV6-5 and TRBJ2-3, with D perhaps TRBD2 (6 bases). Germline-derived CDR1 and CDR2 are MNHEY and SVGAGI. V lost 2 bases, J lost 1 base, and 13 bases lay in between. The CDR3 totals 16 residues. CDR3 sequence (DNA): TGTGCCAGCAGTTACGTGGGGGGAGGCGGCACAGATACGCAGTATTTT. Translation: CASSYVGGGGTDTQYF.

This clone was seen more than once but under ten times. The V call is TRBV11-2, the J call TRBJ1-5; 7 nucleotides agree with TRBD1. The ends lost 5 bases at V and 4 bases at J; junction bases unmatched: 8. The germline CDR1 and CDR2 sequences are SGHAT and FQNNGV. The CDR3 spans 15 residues. The CDR3 sequence: CASSPGRGPNQPQHF. The CDR3 DNA is TGTGCCAGCAGCCCAGGTAGGGGGCCAAATCAGCCCCAGCATTTT.